This T cell receptor beta chain was captured by sequencing in a study of technical replicates of blood from a few donors. The CDR3 has 13 residues. V shed 8 bases, J shed 0 bases, and the junction held 3 bases outside the gene matches. Germline values: CDR1 MNHEY, CDR2 SMNVEV (reference sequence). Libraries were prepared by immunoSEQ multiplex PCR; TCRdb keeps only in-frame clonotypes and omits some of them. The sample contains 75,000 to 90,000 clones, 96% of which appear only once. Sequenced input: T cells isolated from PBMCs. This TCR was recovered from a human donor in good health. The chain links TRBV27 to TRBJ1-1; TRBD1 aligns across 7 bases. CDR3 coding DNA: TGTGCCAGCCGTGGGACAGTGAACACTGAAGCTTTCTTT. This gives the protein CASRGTVNTEAFF.